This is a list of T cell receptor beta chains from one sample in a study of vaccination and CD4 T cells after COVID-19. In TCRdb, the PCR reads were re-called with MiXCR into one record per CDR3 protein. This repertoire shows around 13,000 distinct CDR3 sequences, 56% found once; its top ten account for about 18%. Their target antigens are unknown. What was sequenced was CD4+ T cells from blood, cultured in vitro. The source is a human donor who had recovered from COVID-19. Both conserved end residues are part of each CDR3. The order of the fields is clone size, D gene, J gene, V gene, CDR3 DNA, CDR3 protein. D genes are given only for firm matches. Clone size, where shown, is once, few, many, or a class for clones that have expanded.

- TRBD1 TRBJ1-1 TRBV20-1 TGCAGTGCTAAAAGACAGGGGAACGAAGCTTTCTTT CSAKRQGNEAFF
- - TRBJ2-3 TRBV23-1 TGCGCCAGCAATTACTGCCCGGATACGCAGTATTTT CASNYCPDTQYF
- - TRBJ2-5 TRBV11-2 TGTGCCAGCAGCTTAGGGCTAGCCGTGGAGACCCAGTACTTC CASSLGLAVETQYF
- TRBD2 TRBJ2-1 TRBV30 TGTGCCTGGACGAGCGGGAGCGGGTACAATGAGCAGTTCTTC CAWTSGSGYNEQFF
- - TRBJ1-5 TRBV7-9 TGTGCCAGCAGCTTAGTGGGTGATTGGTTTTCCAATCAGCCCCAGCATTTT CASSLVGDWFSNQPQHF
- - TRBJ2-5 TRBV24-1 TGTGCCACCAGTGATTTTACAGGGTCCGGTGAGACCCAGTACTTC CATSDFTGSGETQYF
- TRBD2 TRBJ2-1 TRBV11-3 TGTGCCAGCAGCTTAGACGTTACCGGGACTAGACTCAATGAGCAGTTCTTC CASSLDVTGTRLNEQFF
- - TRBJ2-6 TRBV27 TGTGCCAGCGGAGGGACCGGGGCCAACGTCCTGACTTTC CASGGTGANVLTF
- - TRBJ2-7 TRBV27 TGTGCCAGCAGTCCGCTTGACAGGACTACGTTCGAGCAGTACTTC CASSPLDRTTFEQYF
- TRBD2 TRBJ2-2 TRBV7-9 TGTGCCAGCAGCCCAATCGTGACTAGCGGCACCGGGGAGCTGTTTTTT CASSPIVTSGTGELFF
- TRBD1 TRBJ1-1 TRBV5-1 TGCGCCAGCAGCTCACAGGGGGGTCTGGGCACTGAAGCTTTCTTT CASSSQGGLGTEAFF
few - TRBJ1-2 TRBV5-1 TGCGCCAGCGTCATCGGGCCAGGGGACTATGGCTACACCTTC CASVIGPGDYGYTF
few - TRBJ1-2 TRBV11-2 TGTGCCAGCAGCTTGCAGCAAAACTATGGCTACACCTTC CASSLQQNYGYTF
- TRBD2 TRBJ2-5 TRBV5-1 TGCGCCAGCAGCCTGGGAGAGACTAGCGCGACCCAGTACTTC CASSLGETSATQYF
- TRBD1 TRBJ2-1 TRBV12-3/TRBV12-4 TGTGCCAGCAGAACCCGTAGGGACAGGGGGCGCGGGGGTGGTGAGCAGTTCTTC CASRTRRDRGRGGGEQFF
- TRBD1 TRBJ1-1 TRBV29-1 TGCAGCGGGGCTACAGGGGGAACTGAAGCTTTCTTT CSGATGGTEAFF
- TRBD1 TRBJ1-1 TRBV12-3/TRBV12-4 TGTGCCAGCAGGAGCCCACAGGGGATGAACACTGAAGCTTTCTTT CASRSPQGMNTEAFF
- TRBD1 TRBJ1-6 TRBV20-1 TGCAGTGCTAGTCAGGGGGCTTCTTCACCCCTCCACTTT CSASQGASSPLHF
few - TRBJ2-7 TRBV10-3 TGTGCCATCAGTGCGGGGGTTACCTACGAGCAGTACTTC CAISAGVTYEQYF
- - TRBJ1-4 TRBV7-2 TGTGCCAGCAGCCTAGACGGGACCTGGGGTGAAAAACTGTTTTTT CASSLDGTWGEKLFF
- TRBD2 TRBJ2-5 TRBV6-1 TGTGCCAGCAGTACTACAGCGGGAGGCTGGGAGACCCAGTACTTC CASSTTAGGWETQYF
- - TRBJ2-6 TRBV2 TGTGCTGACGGGCCGACTGGGGCCAACGTCCTGACTTTC CADGPTGANVLTF
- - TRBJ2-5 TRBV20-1 TGCAGCGTGGATGGGGCCCACGGGGTCGGGCAAGAGACCCAGTACTTC CSVDGAHGVGQETQYF
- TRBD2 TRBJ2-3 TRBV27 TGTGCCAGCAGTCCGGGACTAGCGGGAGTTTATACGCAGTATTTT CASSPGLAGVYTQYF
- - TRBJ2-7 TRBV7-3 TGTGCCAGCAGCTCTTGGACCGCAGCCGAGTATGGCGAGCAGTACTTC CASSSWTAAEYGEQYF
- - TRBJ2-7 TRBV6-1 TGTGCCAGCAGCCCCGGGCGGCCCTACGAGCAGTACTTC CASSPGRPYEQYF
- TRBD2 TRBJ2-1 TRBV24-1 TGTGCCACCAGTGATGGACTAGCGGGAGTCCCCCCCTACAATGAGCAGTTCTTC CATSDGLAGVPPYNEQFF
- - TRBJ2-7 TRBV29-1 TGCAGCGTTGCAGGGGCGCGGGACGAGCAGTACTTC CSVAGARDEQYF
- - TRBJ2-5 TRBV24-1 TGTGCCACCAGTAAAGGTCAATCGGGAGAGACCCAGTACTTC CATSKGQSGETQYF
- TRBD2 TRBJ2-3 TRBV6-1 TGTGTCACCAAGCGGGACCACACAGATACGCAGTATTTT CVTKRDHTDTQYF
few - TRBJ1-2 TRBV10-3 TGTGCCTCCAAGGACCGGGGTTTGTTTGACTATGGCTACACCTTC CASKDRGLFDYGYTF
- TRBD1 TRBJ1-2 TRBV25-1 TGTGCCAGCAGCCAACGACAGGGGGACGGCTACACCTTC CASSQRQGDGYTF
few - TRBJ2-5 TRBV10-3 TGTGCCATCAGTGAGTCGGTCAGGCAAGAGACCCAGTACTTC CAISESVRQETQYF
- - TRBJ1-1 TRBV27 TGTGCCAGCAGTCCCTTCGTGGGGGGCGGAGGAGCTTTCTTT CASSPFVGGGGAFF
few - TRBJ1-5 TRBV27 TGTGCCAGCAGGGAAGGGGTTCGCAATCAGCCCCAGCATTTT CASREGVRNQPQHF
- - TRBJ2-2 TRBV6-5 TGTGCCAGCAGTTATAGTCAGGCGACGAACACCGGGGAGCTGTTTTTT CASSYSQATNTGELFF
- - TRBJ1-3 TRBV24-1 TGTGCCACCAGTGATGGGATGTCCTCTGGAAACACCATATATTTT CATSDGMSSGNTIYF
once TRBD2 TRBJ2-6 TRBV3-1 TGTGCCAGCAGCTTGAGCGGGGGCTCTGGGGCCAACGTCCTGACTTTC CASSLSGGSGANVLTF
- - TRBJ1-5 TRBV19 TGTGCCAGTAGTATCTTAAGGCCAGGCAATCAGCCCCAGCATTTT CASSILRPGNQPQHF
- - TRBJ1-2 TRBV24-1 TGTGCCACCAGTGATGTGGACTATGGCTACACCTTC CATSDVDYGYTF
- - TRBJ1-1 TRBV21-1 TGTGCCAGCAGCAAGGCCCCCGGCGATGCTTTCTTT CASSKAPGDAFF
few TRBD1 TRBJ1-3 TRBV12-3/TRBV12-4 TGTGCCAGCAGGACGACAGGGCTTGGAAACACCATATATTTT CASRTTGLGNTIYF